These 7 T cell receptor beta chains came from one sample sequenced in a study of cytomegalovirus exposure and HLA in healthy donors. A multiplex PCR was run with 60 Vbeta primers and 13 Jbeta primers. Measured with immunoSEQ multiplex PCR; TCRdb has only the in-frame clones, and not every one. The repertoire has 80,000 to 100,000 clones, 63% of them found once; the top ten carry over 14%. Sequenced material: PBMCs. These receptors were obtained from a woman aged 40 to 50 in good health and CMV-seropositive.

This clone was observed a few times. The chain carries TRBV6-5 and TRBJ1-5; 9 nucleotides agree with TRBD1. Trimming cost V 8 bases and J 5 bases; bases outside gene matches: 7. The CDR3 is made up of 14 amino acids. CDR1 is MNHEY and CDR2 is SVGAGI in the germline V gene. The CDR3 nucleotides are TGTGCCAGCCGATCGGGACAGGGTGATCAGCCCCAGCATTTT. It yields the protein CASRSGQGDQPQHF.

V and J are TRBV5-1 and TRBJ1-3, with 7 nucleotides matching TRBD1. CDR1 and CDR2 from the germline V gene are SGHRS and YFSETQ. The CDR3 is made up of 15 amino acids. The junction had 3 bases not matched to a gene; V was cut back by 3 bases and J by 0 bases. The CDR3 loop reads CASSSTGNSGNTIYF. The CDR3 DNA sequence: TGCGCCAGCAGCTCGACAGGGAACTCTGGAAACACCATATATTTT.

For the CDR3, the DNA is TGTGCCAGCAGTAGGGACCGGGGACAGGACTCCTACGAGCAGTACTTC. The encoded protein is CASSRDRGQDSYEQYF. V usage is TRBV28 and J usage is TRBJ2-7, with 8 bases lining up with TRBD1. V lost 5 bases, J lost 0 bases, and 9 bases stayed unmatched. This CDR3 has 16 residues. CDR1 and CDR2 from the germline V gene are MDHEN and SYDVKM. The full variable domain, with the rest looked up from reference TRBV28 and TRBJ2-7, is DVKVTQSSRYLVKRTGEKVFLECVQDMDHENMFWYRQDPGLGLRLIYFSYDVKMKEKGDIPEGYSVSREKKERFSLILESASTNQTSMYLCASSRDRGQDSYEQYFGPGTRLTVT.

CDR3 coding DNA: TGTGCCAGCTCACCAGGGGAGAATCAGCCCCAGCATTTT. Amino acids: CASSPGENQPQHF. The chain uses TRBV18 and TRBJ1-5; D call uncertain. The germline V and J ends were trimmed by 2 bases and 4 bases, with 6 bases remaining between them. Germline V CDR1 and CDR2: KGHSH, LQKENI. The CDR3 is 13 amino acids.

The chain recombines TRBV29-1 with TRBJ1-1; 9 nucleotides match TRBD1. Germline assignment: CDR1 SQVTM and CDR2 ANQGSEA. The V segment lost 7 bases and the J segment 4 bases; nucleotides outside the gene matches: 7. The CDR3 runs to 13 residues. The CDR3 loop reads CSESGTGITEAFF. DNA for the CDR3: TGCAGCGAGTCCGGGACAGGGATCACTGAAGCTTTCTTT.

The chain uses TRBV9 and TRBJ1-4; 7 bases are shared with TRBD1. Trimming at V came to 8 bases and at J to 8 bases, leaving 9 bases not matched to a gene. Germline-derived CDR1 and CDR2 are SGDLS and YYNGEE. The CDR3 consists of 13 residues. Written as DNA, the CDR3 is TGTGCCAGTGCCGGGACAGATGACGAAAAACTGTTTTTT. Its protein is CASAGTDDEKLFF.

The chain joins TRBV19 to TRBJ2-3; TRBD1 is a possible D gene (6 bases). CDR1 LNHDA and CDR2 SQIVND come from the germline V gene (reference sequence). The CDR3 contains 11 residues. The V and J ends lost 5 bases and 14 bases respectively, with 14 bases between them. The CDR3 is CASSYGQLMYF. The CDR3 DNA is TGTGCCAGTAGTTACGGACAGCTAATGTATTTT.